This TCR beta chain was documented in a study of cytomegalovirus exposure and HLA in healthy donors. Findings of the study overall: About 87% or about 30% of the time was how often most TCR beta V segments were productive, according to an earlier analysis.

This clone was counted a single time. No antigen is known for it. The CDR3 runs 15 residues. In germline, CDR1 is SNHLY, CDR2 FYNNEI. V lost 8 bases and J lost 0, with 11 bases in between. The primer mix had 60 Vbeta and 13 Jbeta primers. The repertoire was sequenced with immunoSEQ multiplex PCR; TCRdb's copy has only in-frame clones and lacks some. The sample records roughly 95,000 clones, approximately 85% being singletons. This receptor was taken from a man between 25 and 39 years old in good health and CMV-seropositive. The sequencing input was PBMCs. J is TRBJ2-6 and V is TRBV2, with a tentative D call TRBD2 (7 bases). CDR3: CASVRGGSGANVLTF. The CDR3 region has the DNA TGTGCCAGCGTAAGGGGGGGCTCTGGGGCCAACGTCCTGACTTTC. The whole variable domain, remainder taken from reference TRBV2 and TRBJ2-6, is EPEVTQTPSHQVTQMGQEVILRCVPISNHLYFYWYRQILGQKVEFLVSFYNNEISEKSEIFDDQFSVERPDGSNFTLKIRSTKLEDSAMYFCASVRGGSGANVLTFGAGSRLTVL.